This T cell receptor beta chain derives from a study of shared clonotypes between healthy human individuals. Study as a whole: In total, the donors were a couple of women and a few men aged 18 to 49. CD4 naive and CD4 memory each took three plates per donor, while CD8 naive took two and CD8 memory one.

This CDR3 is built from 16 residues. The germline CDR1 and CDR2 sequences are MDHEN and SYDVKM. Trimming pared 5 bases from V and 1 base from J, leaving 17 bases between. Method: immunoSEQ multiplex PCR; TCRdb's copy keeps in-frame clones and lacks some. The data show hundreds of thousands of clones, less than 80% seen once. Study-wide results and caveats: Naive subsets tended to show greater estimated richness than memory subsets. The study found lower generation probabilities in non-shared clonotypes than in those shared by all four donors.

This clone was seen many times. What it binds is unknown. Material: memory CD4+ T cells sorted from blood. This sample's subset: CD45RA-negative fraction. The J gene is TRBJ1-1, the V gene TRBV28, with a tentative D call TRBD1 (6 bases). The clonotype originates from a woman in her twenties or thirties in good health. CDR3 in amino acids: CASSPSPGAGNTEAFF. The CDR3 DNA follows: TGTGCCAGCAGTCCCTCCCCGGGGGCCGGGAACACTGAAGCTTTCTTT.